This T cell receptor beta chain comes out of a study of blood T cells in healthy people across ages. Points on this clonotype: Its matching antigen is unknown.

Study-level findings and limits: Long-lived donors exceeded aged donors in naive CD4+ cells and diversity.

Germline V CDR1 and CDR2: LGHNA, YSLEER. The CDR3 runs to 16 residues. V was shortened by 1 base and J by 5 bases, with 12 bases between the two germline ends. Next came a second PCR, run for about 7 to 12 cycles, which used a sample-barcoded 5' primer along with a J-beta primer mix. MiXCR, run by TCRdb on the 5' RACE reads, gives a single entry per CDR3 protein. The sample holds around 500,000 distinct CDR3 sequences; around half are singletons and the top ten take 20% to 25%. This chain links TRBV4-3 with TRBJ1-6; perhaps TRBD1 as D (5 bases). This TCR was sampled from a man older than 75 in good health. The sample consisted of blood. This CDR3 reads CASSQGLTANNSPLHF. DNA for the CDR3: TGCGCCAGCAGCCAAGGTCTGACAGCTAATAATTCACCCCTCCACTTT.